This TCR beta chain was found in a study of CD8 T cells in ankylosing spondylitis. TCRdb independently ran MiXCR on the 5' RACE reads; one entry per CDR3 protein. In the table there are around 130,000 distinct CDR3 sequences, 7% of which are singletons. This clonotype appeared once. V lost 8 bases to trimming and J lost 7 bases, with 11 bases between them. This CDR3 spans 12 amino acids. The receptor was derived from a male donor with ankylosing spondylitis or in good health (not recorded which). The specimen was blood, either unsorted or a sorted T cell fraction (not recorded which). This chain links TRBV12-3 or TRBV12-4 with TRBJ1-4, with D tentatively TRBD1 (5 bases). This CDR3 reads CASGGDGEKLFF. CDR3 DNA: TGTGCCAGCGGGGGAGACGGTGAAAAACTGTTTTTT.